This passage covers 24 T cell receptor beta chains from one sample sequenced in a study of OX40 agonist ivuxolimab in advanced cancers. Repertoires were generated with immunoSEQ multiplex PCR, while TCRdb's copy carries only in-frame clones and drops some. The sample contains just under 20,000 clones, approximately 82% of which appear only once. The material sequenced was CD4+ or CD8+ T cells sorted from blood, taken in a trial of the OX40 agonist ivuxolimab. These receptors came from an adult with an advanced solid tumor such as melanoma, head and neck, liver or kidney cancer.

This clone was observed a handful of times. The chain combines TRBV11-1 with TRBJ2-5; D uncertain. The CDR3 runs to 12 residues. V was pared by 5 bases and J by 6 bases, with 10 bases between. Germline V lookup: CDR1 SGHAT, CDR2 FQDESV (reference sequence). CDR3 bases: TGTGCCAGCAGCCGAACAATTAAGACCCAGTACTTC. It encodes CASSRTIKTQYF.

The CDR3 nucleotides read TGTGCCAGCAGCCGACTGGAGGCGGAGAAAAAACTGTTTTTT. It codes for CASSRLEAEKKLFF. This chain joins TRBV6-7 and TRBJ1-4; D unresolved. TRBV6-7 is an ORF for which the function is uncertain. CDR3 length equals 14 residues. With 6 bases removed from V and 9 bases from J, the gap between germline ends came to 17 bases.

In DNA, the CDR3 is TGTGCCAGCAGCGCCCGGGACACCCATCAGCCCCAGCATTTT. It yields the protein CASSARDTHQPQHF. The chain recombines TRBV7-8 with TRBJ1-5; possibly TRBD1 for D (6 bases). The CDR3 spans 14 residues. The V end lost 5 bases, the J end lost 5 bases, and 13 bases lay between the germline ends. CDR1 is SGHVS, CDR2 FQNEAQ, per germline.

The chain carries TRBV9 and TRBJ2-3; D is tentatively TRBD1 or TRBD2 (6 bases each). This CDR3 comprises 16 residues. V gave up 5 bases and J gave up 2 bases, with 18 bases separating them. Looked up from germline, CDR1 is SGDLS and CDR2 is YYNGEE. The CDR3 loop reads CASSVKGGGITDTQYF. As DNA, the CDR3 is TGTGCCAGCAGTGTAAAAGGAGGGGGTATCACAGATACGCAGTATTTT.

The genes are TRBV4-1 and TRBJ2-3; D gene unclear. Trimming took 4 bases from V and 1 from J, leaving 18 bases between them. The CDR3 is 17 amino acids. CDR1 MGHRA and CDR2 YSYEKL come from the germline V gene. CDR3 in DNA: TGCGCCAGCAGCCCCCTTTGGCCGTTAATCGGCACAGATACGCAGTATTTT. It is translated as CASSPLWPLIGTDTQYF.

This chain connects TRBV5-1 to TRBJ1-2; maybe TRBD1 (5 bases). The V gene's germline CDR1 is SGHRS and CDR2 YFSETQ. With 3 bases removed from V and 2 bases from J, the gap between germline ends came to 14 bases. This CDR3 is 15 amino acids long. CDR3 sequence reads: CASSSKAGKNYGYTF. The CDR3 nucleotides read TGCGCCAGCAGCTCCAAGGCAGGGAAGAACTATGGCTACACCTTC. The entire variable domain, with the rest obtained from reference TRBV5-1 and TRBJ1-2, is as follows: KAGVTQTPRYLIKTRGQQVTLSCSPISGHRSVSWYQQTPGQGLQFLFEYFSETQRNKGNFPGRFSGRQFSNSRSEMNVSTLELGDSALYLCASSSKAGKNYGYTFGSGTRLTVV.

The chain employs TRBV5-1 and TRBJ1-6; no clear D. With 3 bases removed from V and 10 bases from J, the gap between germline ends came to 14 bases. The CDR3 is 14 amino acids. Germline V gives CDR1 SGHRS, CDR2 YFSETQ. The CDR3 here is CASSSLYGGSPLHF. Written as DNA, the CDR3 is TGCGCCAGCAGCTCCCTATACGGCGGGTCACCCCTCCACTTT.

The chain has TRBV4-1 and TRBJ2-3; D is tentatively TRBD1 or TRBD2 (6 bases each). Trimming took off 3 bases at V and 2 bases at J, with 12 bases between the two ends. Germline assignment: CDR1 MGHRA and CDR2 YSYEKL. The CDR3 loop spans 15 amino acids. As DNA, the CDR3 is TGCGCCAGCAGCCATGGTGGGGGGCCCACAGATACGCAGTATTTT. Amino acids: CASSHGGGPTDTQYF.

This clone was seen a few times. This CDR3 reads CASSLRTGVASGGPQHF. The CDR3 DNA reads as TGTGCCAGCAGTTTACGGACAGGGGTGGCTTCGGGCGGGCCCCAGCATTTT. The gene calls are TRBV28 and TRBJ1-5; 9 bases line up with TRBD1. The CDR3 sequence is 17 residues long. Germline lookup yields CDR1 MDHEN and CDR2 SYDVKM. V was clipped by 2 bases and J by 9 bases; unmatched bases: 14.

The rearrangement links TRBV6-5 to TRBJ2-7; D possibly corresponds to TRBD2 (6 bases). This CDR3 is 12 amino acids long. Per germline, CDR1 MNHEY and CDR2 SVGAGI. The germline V and J ends were trimmed by 5 bases and 7 bases, with 12 bases remaining between them. The CDR3 region has the DNA TGTGCCAGCAGTGGGACTGGTCGGGAGCAGTACTTC. Translating it yields CASSGTGREQYF.

The chain uses TRBV27 and TRBJ2-1; 9 nucleotides align to TRBD2. Germline trimming cut 0 bases from V and 5 bases from J; bases unmatched to any gene: 8. The germline gives CDR1 MNHEY, CDR2 SMNVEV (reference sequence). The CDR3 is 17 residues long. The CDR3 protein is CASSLSRLAGPNNEQFF. In nucleotides, the CDR3 is TGTGCCAGCAGTTTATCGCGCCTAGCGGGGCCCAACAATGAGCAGTTCTTC.

V usage is TRBV7-2 and J usage is TRBJ2-7; D may be TRBD1 (5 bases). This CDR3 spans 13 amino acids. Germline assignment: CDR1 SGHTA and CDR2 FQGNSA. Trimming cost V 1 base and J 5 bases, with 9 bases left between them. CDR3 nucleotides: TGTGCCAGCAGCTTAGTCAGGGTGGACGAGCAGTACTTC. It codes for CASSLVRVDEQYF.

The gene calls are TRBV5-8 and TRBJ2-1; 12 bases line up with TRBD2. With V trimmed by 4 bases and J by 10 bases, 15 bases remained unmatched. The CDR3 runs 17 residues. Germline V gene data show CDR1 as SGHTS and CDR2 as YDEGEE. The CDR3 sequence: CASSPQLLAGGRDEQFF. The CDR3 DNA follows: TGTGCCAGCAGCCCACAACTACTAGCGGGAGGTCGGGACGAGCAGTTCTTC.

This clone was recorded a few times. The chain recombines TRBV29-1 with TRBJ2-7; 9 nucleotides line up with TRBD1. V trimming: 3 bases; J trimming: 7 bases; junction bases outside the gene matches: 10. Germline CDR1 and CDR2: SQVTM and ANQGSEA. This CDR3 is built from 14 residues. The CDR3 DNA sequence: TGCAGCGTTGAGGGGACAGGGTTTGTCGGTGAGCAGTACTTC. Protein sequence: CSVEGTGFVGEQYF.

The rearrangement links TRBV15 to TRBJ2-7; 9 bases match TRBD2. Germline CDR1 reads LNHNV; CDR2 reads YYDKDF (reference sequence). The V and J ends lost 5 bases and 2 bases, in that order; junction bases with no gene match: 16. This CDR3 comprises 18 residues. CDR3 protein: CATSPMRGASGTTYEQYF. The DNA of the CDR3 is TGTGCCACCAGCCCCATGAGGGGGGCTAGCGGGACAACCTACGAGCAGTACTTC.

This chain links TRBV28 with TRBJ1-1; tentatively, D is TRBD1 (5 bases). In germline, CDR1 is MDHEN, CDR2 SYDVKM. V lost 3 bases, J lost 5 bases, and 19 bases lay in between. This CDR3 contains 16 residues. The CDR3 reads CASSFFGGGRWTEAFF. CDR3 coding DNA: TGTGCCAGCAGTTTCTTCGGGGGGGGTCGATGGACTGAAGCTTTCTTT.

In its sample, this clone is medium-sized (0.01 to 0.1%). The chain combines TRBV11-2 with TRBJ2-1; D remains unclear. The CDR3 is made up of 13 amino acids. Deletions cut 5 bases from V and 9 bases from J, with 14 bases between. Germline CDR1 and CDR2: SGHAT and FQNNGV. CDR3 sequence (DNA): TGTGCCAGCAGCGCTAGGGTATTCGGTGAGCAGTTCTTC. Encoded protein: CASSARVFGEQFF.

On this clone itself: Germline is not matched at one junction end, which may reflect a read error. This chain connects TRBV2 to TRBJ2-3; 7 bases align to TRBD2. The CDR3 runs to 17 residues. CDR1 is SNHLY, CDR2 FYNNEI, per germline. CDR3 sequence: CAGSRAGLLDSTDTQYF. Written as DNA, the CDR3 is TGTGCCGGCAGTCGAGCGGGACTACTGGATAGCACAGATACGCAGTATTTT.

V gene TRBV29-1 combines with J gene TRBJ1-2; 9 bases line up with TRBD1. The CDR3 loop spans 14 amino acids. Germline V gene lookup returns CDR1 SQVTM and CDR2 ANQGSEA. The trim removed 6 bases at V and 4 bases at J, leaving 9 bases unmatched. CDR3 protein: CSVEAGTGFYGYTF. CDR3 bases: TGCAGCGTGGAGGCCGGGACAGGGTTCTATGGCTACACCTTC.

This clone was counted a few times. J is TRBJ2-1 and V is TRBV6-5; 7 bases are a match to TRBD2. The CDR3 totals 12 residues. V dropped 8 bases and J dropped 16; count of bases not matched to a gene: 14. Germline CDR1 is MNHEY and CDR2 is SVGAGI. CDR3 in amino acids: CASGLLATVDFF. CDR3 in DNA: TGTGCCAGCGGCCTACTAGCGACCGTCGACTTCTTC.

This chain uses TRBV7-9 with TRBJ2-2, with D possibly TRBD2 on 6 matching bases. The V and J ends lost 3 bases and 5 bases respectively, with 10 bases between them. Germline-derived CDR1 and CDR2 are SEHNR and FQNEAQ (reference sequence). CDR3 size: 14 residues. CDR3 DNA: TGTGCCAGCAGCTTGCCAAGCGGGACCGGGGAGCTGTTTTTT. It specifies CASSLPSGTGELFF.

V and J are TRBV5-6 and TRBJ2-5; perhaps TRBD2 as D (5 bases). The germline V gene has CDR1 SGHDT and CDR2 YYEEEE. This CDR3 contains 14 residues. Trimming removed 3 bases from V and 4 bases from J, with 13 bases in between. Here the CDR3 reads CASSSVSDSETQYF. In DNA form, the CDR3 reads TGTGCCAGCAGCTCGGTTAGCGATTCAGAGACCCAGTACTTC.

V and J are TRBV5-1 and TRBJ2-1; no firm D call. V was shortened by 0 bases and J by 4 bases, with 14 bases between the two germline ends. The germline gives CDR1 SGHRS, CDR2 YFSETQ. The CDR3 is made up of 16 amino acids. The CDR3 region has the DNA TGCGCCAGCAGCTTGGTGTGGCTAGGCCCTTACAATGAGCAGTTCTTC. Protein sequence: CASSLVWLGPYNEQFF.

The chain employs TRBV5-1 and TRBJ1-2; the D gene is possibly TRBD1 (6 bases). The CDR3 sequence is 14 residues long. Looked up from germline, CDR1 is SGHRS and CDR2 is YFSETQ. V lost 0 bases, J lost 5 bases, and 11 bases lay in between. CDR3 nucleotides: TGCGCCAGCAGCTTGGAGGCAGGGGCATATGGCTACACCTTC. It yields the protein CASSLEAGAYGYTF.